This TCR beta chain was sequenced during a study of T cell repertoires in cytomegalovirus infection. Findings of the study overall: The ex vivo response was dominated by HLA-C-restricted CMV-specific TCR beta clonotypes.

From the reads, TCRdb called clonotypes with MiXCR, one entry per CDR3 protein. This table holds roughly 720,000 distinct CDR3 sequences, roughly 36% found once. V was clipped by 5 bases and J by 5 bases, with 15 bases between them. The CDR3 sequence is 15 residues long. Germline CDR1 and CDR2: SGHVS and FQNEAQ. This clonotype has a handful of counts. Its antigen remains unidentified. The sequenced material came from PBMCs. The gene calls are TRBV7-8 and TRBJ2-2, with D tentatively TRBD1 (6 bases). This TCR derives from a human donor in good health (CMV status not recorded). Some clones in this sample may be carry-over from other donors' samples. The DNA of the CDR3 is TGTGCCAGCAGCATCCACAGGGACGGGACCGGGGAGCTGTTTTTT. It yields the protein CASSIHRDGTGELFF.